The rows below give T cell receptor beta chains drawn from one sample of a study of identical twins. Each CDR3 protein is one row after TCRdb ran MiXCR on the 5' RACE reads. The sample contains some 260,000 distinct CDR3 sequences, around 15% of which appear only once. Material: memory (CD45RO+) T cells sorted from blood. All receptors come from a woman aged 18-30 years in good health. CDR3s include the opening cysteine and the closing phenylalanine or tryptophan. The D gene is left open where the match is weak. For some rows the clone size is stated as once, few or many, or as a class when expanded; others skip it.

j_call | clone_size | d_call | v_call | cdr3_aa | cdr3_nt
TRBJ2-7 | few | . | TRBV3-1 | CASSQDCRAEGTEQYF | TGTGCCAGCAGCCAAGATTGCAGGGCCGAGGGTACCGAGCAGTACTTC
TRBJ2-7 | many | TRBD1 | TRBV12-3/TRBV12-4 | CASSWDRTKVNEQYF | TGTGCCAGCAGTTGGGACAGGACTAAAGTCAACGAGCAGTACTTC
TRBJ2-7 | . | . | TRBV4-1 | CASSQGDFPSYEQYF | TGCGCCAGCAGCCAGGGGGACTTTCCCTCCTACGAGCAGTACTTC
TRBJ1-3 | few | . | TRBV20-1 | CSASFGQIGNTIYF | TGCAGTGCTAGTTTCGGGCAGATTGGAAACACCATATATTTT
TRBJ2-1 | . | TRBD2 | TRBV5-1 | CASSLAGGSGYNEQFF | TGCGCCAGCAGCTTGGCCGGGGGGAGCGGGTACAATGAGCAGTTCTTC
TRBJ2-7 | . | TRBD2 | TRBV6-5 | CASSTGLVGYEQYF | TGTGCCAGCAGTACTGGACTAGTAGGCTACGAGCAGTACTTC
TRBJ2-7 | few | . | TRBV30 | CAWGGSYEQYF | TGTGCCTGGGGGGGGTCCTACGAGCAGTACTTC
TRBJ2-4 | . | TRBD2 | TRBV5-1 | CASSFGLAGEGAKNIQYF | TGCGCCAGCAGCTTCGGACTAGCGGGGGAGGGAGCCAAAAACATTCAGTACTTC
TRBJ2-1 | many | TRBD2 | TRBV7-9 | CASSFSGRASNEQFF | TGTGCCAGCAGCTTTAGCGGGAGGGCCAGCAATGAGCAGTTCTTC
TRBJ1-6 | few | . | TRBV20-1 | CSARAVRGSPLHF | TGCAGTGCTAGAGCGGTGAGAGGTTCACCCCTCCACTTT
TRBJ2-1 | . | . | TRBV7-3 | CASSLTGSLDYNEQFF | TGTGCCAGCAGCTTAACTGGAAGTCTTGACTACAATGAGCAGTTCTTC
TRBJ2-1 | many | . | TRBV7-3 | CASSLPGNSYNEQFF | TGTGCCAGCAGCTTACCAGGGAATTCCTACAATGAGCAGTTCTTC